The 17 T cell receptor beta chains listed next were all sequenced from one sample in a study of regulatory and conventional T cells in RAG deficiency. The data were produced by immunoSEQ multiplex PCR, yet TCRdb's version contains in-frame clones alone and is incomplete. The sample shows around 25,000 clones, approximately 95% of them seen only once. Blood CD4+ CD25-low CD127-high conventional T cells supplied the genomic DNA template. These data also featured in a second study, about regulatory T cells. This second study says: The primer mix had 52 TRBV and 13 TRBJ primers.

The source material was CD25- CD4+ T cells sorted from blood. Every receptor here comes from a human donor in good health.

Here the CDR3 DNA reads TGTGCCAGCTACCGGGTCTCGTGGGAGACCCAGTACTTC. Its translation: CASYRVSWETQYF. This chain uses TRBV6-1 with TRBJ2-5; D not resolved. The ends were cut back, 8 bases at V and 5 bases at J, with 15 bases in the middle. The CDR3 extends over 13 amino acids. Germline CDR1 is MNHNS and CDR2 is SASEGT.

The J gene is TRBJ1-1, the V gene TRBV27; TRBD1 agrees at 9 bases. V lost 4 bases, J lost 5 bases, and 14 bases stayed unmatched. The CDR3 extends over 17 amino acids. Germline V CDR1 and CDR2: MNHEY, SMNVEV (reference sequence). CDR3 sequence reads: CASSSQQGALLSTEAFF. The CDR3 coding sequence is TGTGCCAGCAGTTCCCAACAGGGGGCGCTCTTGAGTACTGAAGCTTTCTTT.

The chain couples TRBV7-2 to TRBJ2-5, with D perhaps TRBD2 (7 bases). CDR1 is SGHTA, CDR2 FQGNSA, per germline. This CDR3 contains 16 residues. Trimming took off 5 bases at V and 5 bases at J, with 21 bases between the two ends. In DNA, the CDR3 is TGTGCCAGCAGCCCCCGGGGCGGGGGCCTATTTGAGACCCAGTACTTC. Amino acids: CASSPRGGGLFETQYF.

The CDR3 loop is CASSMGLARSYEQYF. In nucleotides, the CDR3 is TGTGCCAGCAGTATGGGACTAGCGAGGTCCTACGAGCAGTACTTC. This chain links TRBV27 with TRBJ2-7; TRBD2 matches 10 bases. CDR3 size: 15 residues. V trimming: 5 bases; J trimming: 1 base; junction bases outside the gene matches: 5. Looked up from germline, CDR1 is MNHEY and CDR2 is SMNVEV (reference sequence).

The V gene is TRBV30, the J gene TRBJ1-2, with D tentatively TRBD1 (6 bases). V was clipped by 2 bases and J by 12 bases, with 13 bases between them. This CDR3 has 11 amino acids. From germline, CDR1 is GTSNPN and CDR2 SVGIG (reference sequence). CDR3 amino acids: CAWSTGNLDTF. For the CDR3, the DNA is TGTGCCTGGAGTACAGGGAATCTCGACACCTTC.

The chain joins TRBV19 to TRBJ2-2; TRBD1 might be the D (6 bases). V was pared by 6 bases and J by 3 bases, with 11 bases between. There are 14 residues in the CDR3. Germline values: CDR1 LNHDA, CDR2 SQIVND (reference sequence). The CDR3 protein is CASRKQGHTGELFF. The CDR3 coding sequence is TGTGCCAGTAGAAAACAGGGACACACCGGGGAGCTGTTTTTT.

This clone appeared a single time. J is TRBJ2-7 and V is TRBV27, with D perhaps matching TRBD1 (6 bases). Germline values: CDR1 MNHEY, CDR2 SMNVEV (reference sequence). Trimming stripped 8 bases from V and 2 bases from J, with 25 bases between. This CDR3 is built from 17 residues. DNA for the CDR3: TGTGCCAGCCTAGGGACATGGCCCTCCCTCGACCCCTACGAGCAGTACTTC. Amino acids: CASLGTWPSLDPYEQYF.

This clone was counted a single time. J is TRBJ2-2 and V is TRBV19, with 8 bases matching TRBD1. The V gene's germline CDR1 is LNHDA and CDR2 SQIVND (reference sequence). The CDR3 is made up of 14 amino acids. With 7 bases clipped from V and 5 bases from J, the junction kept 6 bases outside the gene matches. CDR3: CASISWTGTGELFF. The CDR3 DNA follows: TGTGCCAGTATCTCTTGGACAGGGACCGGGGAGCTGTTTTTT. The full variable domain, completed using reference TRBV19 and TRBJ2-2, is DGGITQSPKYLFRKEGQNVTLSCEQNLNHDAMYWYRQDPGQGLRLIYYSQIVNDFQKGDIAEGYSVSREKKESFPLTVTSAQKNPTAFYLCASISWTGTGELFFGEGSRLTVL.

This chain connects TRBV27 to TRBJ2-1; TRBD1 matches 9 bases. CDR1 and CDR2 (germline): MNHEY, SMNVEV (reference sequence). Trimming cost V 5 bases and J 6 bases; bases outside gene matches: 8. The CDR3 loop spans 15 amino acids. CDR3 protein: CASSVDRGVVNEQFF. CDR3 nucleotide sequence: TGTGCCAGCAGTGTCGACAGGGGGGTGGTCAATGAGCAGTTCTTC.

In this sample, this clone turned up a few times. The chain carries TRBV2 and TRBJ1-1; possibly TRBD1 for D (5 bases). The V end was cut by 4 bases, the J end by 1 base, with 10 bases between. From germline, CDR1 is SNHLY and CDR2 FYNNEI. CDR3 length equals 14 residues. The CDR3 is CASSGHQGNTEAFF. CDR3 nucleotide sequence: TGTGCCAGCAGTGGGCACCAGGGGAACACTGAAGCTTTCTTT.

The genes are TRBV4-1 and TRBJ2-5, with 16 bases matching TRBD2. Germline trimming cut 4 bases from V and 5 bases from J; bases unmatched to any gene: 19. Looked up from germline, CDR1 is MGHRA and CDR2 is YSYEKL. This CDR3 is built from 21 residues. The chain's CDR3 is CASSLEDSGLAGGPSVETQYF. DNA for the CDR3: TGCGCCAGCAGCCTTGAGGACTCGGGACTAGCGGGGGGGCCGAGCGTGGAGACCCAGTACTTC.

This chain uses TRBV11-3 with TRBJ2-3; TRBD1 agrees at 7 bases. Germline V gives CDR1 SGHNT, CDR2 YENEEA. Losses at the gene ends were 5 bases for V and 2 bases for J; bases not matched to a gene: 7. The CDR3 is 15 amino acids. The DNA of the CDR3 is TGTGCCAGCAGCAAAGGACAGGTACTCACAGATACGCAGTATTTT. This sequence encodes CASSKGQVLTDTQYF.

This chain links TRBV4-2 with TRBJ1-1; D unclear. This CDR3 is 16 amino acids long. Between the trimmed V and J ends, which lost 3 bases and 2 bases, there was a span of 16 bases. Germline values: CDR1 LGHNA, CDR2 YNFKEQ. The CDR3 coding sequence is TGTGCCAGCAGCCATTCAAGTTTTCGAGAAAACACTGAAGCTTTCTTT. Residues: CASSHSSFRENTEAFF.

The rearrangement uses TRBV7-2 and TRBJ1-5; no reliable D call. The CDR3 is made up of 14 amino acids. The germline CDR1 and CDR2 sequences are SGHTA and FQGNSA. Trimming removed 0 bases at V and 5 bases at J, with 8 bases between. The CDR3 DNA is TGTGCCAGCAGCTTAGCTATCCGAGATCAGCCCCAGCATTTT. Its translation: CASSLAIRDQPQHF.

The chain links TRBV27 to TRBJ2-5, with D possibly TRBD2 on 6 matching bases. V lost 5 bases to trimming and J lost 1 base, with 8 bases between them. Germline-derived CDR1 and CDR2 are MNHEY and SMNVEV (reference sequence). This CDR3 has 13 residues. The CDR3 reads CASSRRGQETQYF. CDR3 bases: TGTGCCAGCAGTCGGAGGGGCCAAGAGACCCAGTACTTC.

V is TRBV6-4 and J is TRBJ1-2; TRBD1 aligns across 7 bases. This CDR3 contains 12 residues. The germline V gene has CDR1 MRHNA and CDR2 SNTAGT. The V segment lost 6 bases and the J segment 10 bases; nucleotides outside the gene matches: 8. The CDR3 DNA is TGTGCCAGCAGAGCGACAGGGATCGACTACACCTTC. This sequence encodes CASRATGIDYTF.

The J gene is TRBJ1-1, the V gene TRBV11-2, with D hard to call. V lost 4 bases to trimming and J lost 7 bases, with 16 bases between them. There are 14 residues in the CDR3. Germline V gene data show CDR1 as SGHAT and CDR2 as FQNNGV. The CDR3 DNA is TGTGCCAGCAGCTCGACCGCTAACCGAGGTGAAGCTTTCTTT. Amino acid sequence: CASSSTANRGEAFF.